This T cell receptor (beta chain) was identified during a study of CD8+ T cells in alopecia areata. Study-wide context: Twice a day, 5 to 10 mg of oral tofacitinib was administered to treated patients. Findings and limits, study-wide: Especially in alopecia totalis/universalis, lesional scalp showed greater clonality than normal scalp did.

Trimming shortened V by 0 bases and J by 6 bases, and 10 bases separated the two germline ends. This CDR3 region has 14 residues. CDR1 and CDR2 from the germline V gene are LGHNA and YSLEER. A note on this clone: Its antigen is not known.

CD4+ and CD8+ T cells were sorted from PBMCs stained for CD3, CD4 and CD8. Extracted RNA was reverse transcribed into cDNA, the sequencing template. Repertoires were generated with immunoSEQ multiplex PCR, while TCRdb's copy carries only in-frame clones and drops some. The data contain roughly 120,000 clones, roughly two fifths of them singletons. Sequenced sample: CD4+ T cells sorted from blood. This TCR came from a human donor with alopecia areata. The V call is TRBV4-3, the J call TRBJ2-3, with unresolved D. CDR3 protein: CASSQEGLADTQYF. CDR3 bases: TGCGCCAGCAGCCAAGAAGGCCTGGCGGATACGCAGTATTTT.